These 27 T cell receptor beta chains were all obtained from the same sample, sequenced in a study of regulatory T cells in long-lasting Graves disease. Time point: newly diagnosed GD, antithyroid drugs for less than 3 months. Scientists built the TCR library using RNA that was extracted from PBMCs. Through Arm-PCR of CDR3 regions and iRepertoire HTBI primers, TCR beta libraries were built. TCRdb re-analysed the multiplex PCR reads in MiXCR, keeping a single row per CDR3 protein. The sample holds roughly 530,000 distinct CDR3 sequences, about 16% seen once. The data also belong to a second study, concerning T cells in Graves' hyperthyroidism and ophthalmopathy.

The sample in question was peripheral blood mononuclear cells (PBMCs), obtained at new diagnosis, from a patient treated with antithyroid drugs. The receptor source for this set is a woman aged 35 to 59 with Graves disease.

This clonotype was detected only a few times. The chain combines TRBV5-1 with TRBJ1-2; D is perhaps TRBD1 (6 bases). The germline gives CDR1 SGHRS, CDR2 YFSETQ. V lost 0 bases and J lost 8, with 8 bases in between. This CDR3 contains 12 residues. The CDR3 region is CASSLDREGYTF. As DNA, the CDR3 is TGCGCCAGCAGCTTGGACAGGGAGGGCTACACCTTC. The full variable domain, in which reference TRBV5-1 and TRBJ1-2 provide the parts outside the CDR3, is KAGVTQTPRYLIKTRGQQVTLSCSPISGHRSVSWYQQTPGQGLQFLFEYFSETQRNKGNFPGRFSGRQFSNSRSEMNVSTLELGDSALYLCASSLDREGYTFGSGTRLTVV.

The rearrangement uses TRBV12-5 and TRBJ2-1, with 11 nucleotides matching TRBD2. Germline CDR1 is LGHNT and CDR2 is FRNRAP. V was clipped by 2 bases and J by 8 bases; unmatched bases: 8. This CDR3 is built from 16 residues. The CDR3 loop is CASGLQSSGGKDEQFF. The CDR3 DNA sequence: TGTGCTAGTGGTTTGCAGTCTAGCGGGGGGAAGGATGAGCAGTTCTTC.

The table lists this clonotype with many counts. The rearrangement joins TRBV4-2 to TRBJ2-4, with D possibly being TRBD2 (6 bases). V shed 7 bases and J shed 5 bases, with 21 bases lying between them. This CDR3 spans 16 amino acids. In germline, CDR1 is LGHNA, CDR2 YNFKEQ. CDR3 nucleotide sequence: TGTGCCAGCAATCGGGGCGGGACCGCCGGCGAAAACATTCAGTACTTC. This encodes CASNRGGTAGENIQYF.

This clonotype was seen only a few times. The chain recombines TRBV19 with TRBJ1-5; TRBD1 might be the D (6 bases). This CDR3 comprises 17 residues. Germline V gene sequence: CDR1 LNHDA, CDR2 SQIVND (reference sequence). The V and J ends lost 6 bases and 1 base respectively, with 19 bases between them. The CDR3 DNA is TGTGCCAGTAGCCAGGGGTATGGGGGCATAAGCAATCAGCCCCAGCATTTT. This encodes CASSQGYGGISNQPQHF.

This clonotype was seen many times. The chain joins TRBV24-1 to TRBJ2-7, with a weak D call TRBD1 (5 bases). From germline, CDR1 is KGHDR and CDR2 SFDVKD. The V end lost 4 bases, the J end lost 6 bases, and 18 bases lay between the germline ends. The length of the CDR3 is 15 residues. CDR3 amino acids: CATSEVDTKDPEQYF. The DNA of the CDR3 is TGTGCCACCAGTGAGGTGGACACCAAAGACCCCGAGCAGTACTTC.

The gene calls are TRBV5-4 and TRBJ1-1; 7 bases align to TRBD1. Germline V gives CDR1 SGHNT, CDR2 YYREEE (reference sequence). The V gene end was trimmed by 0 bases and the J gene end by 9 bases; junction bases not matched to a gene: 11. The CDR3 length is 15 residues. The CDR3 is CASSLVPTGDIQAFF. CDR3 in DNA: TGTGCCAGCAGCTTGGTCCCTACAGGGGACATTCAAGCTTTCTTT. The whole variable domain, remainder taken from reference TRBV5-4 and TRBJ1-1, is ETGVTQSPTHLIKTRGQQVTLRCSSQSGHNTVSWYQQALGQGPQFIFQYYREEENGRGNFPPRFSGLQFPNYSSELNVNALELDDSALYLCASSLVPTGDIQAFFGQGTRLTVV.

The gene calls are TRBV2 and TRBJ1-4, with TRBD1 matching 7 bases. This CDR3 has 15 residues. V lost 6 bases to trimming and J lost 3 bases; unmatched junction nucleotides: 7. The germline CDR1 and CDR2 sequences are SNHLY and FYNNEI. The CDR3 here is CASSVGGQANEKLFF. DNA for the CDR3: TGTGCCAGCAGCGTAGGAGGACAGGCTAATGAAAAACTGTTTTTT.

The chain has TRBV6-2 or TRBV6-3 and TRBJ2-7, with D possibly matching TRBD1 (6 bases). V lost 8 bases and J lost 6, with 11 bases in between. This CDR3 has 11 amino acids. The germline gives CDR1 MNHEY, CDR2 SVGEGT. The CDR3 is CASGGGIEQYF. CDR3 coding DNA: TGTGCCAGCGGTGGGGGCATCGAGCAGTACTTC.

As DNA, the CDR3 is TGTGCCAGCAGCTTAGCTAGCGGACCATTACCCCCCTCTCGGGAGCAGTACTTC. This gives the protein CASSLASGPLPPSREQYF. The chain is built from TRBV7-3 and TRBJ2-7, with 7 bases lining up with TRBD2. This CDR3 spans 18 amino acids. Germline V lookup: CDR1 SGHTA, CDR2 FQGTGA. V dropped 2 bases and J dropped 7; count of bases not matched to a gene: 20.

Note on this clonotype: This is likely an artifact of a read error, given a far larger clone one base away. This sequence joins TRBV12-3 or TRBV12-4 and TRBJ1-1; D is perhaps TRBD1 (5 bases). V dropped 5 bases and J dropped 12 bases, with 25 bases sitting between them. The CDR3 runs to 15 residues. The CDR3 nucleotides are TGTGCCAGCAGTCACTCCCCGGGCAGGGCCTTTGGAACTTTCTTT. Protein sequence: CASSHSPGRAFGTFF.

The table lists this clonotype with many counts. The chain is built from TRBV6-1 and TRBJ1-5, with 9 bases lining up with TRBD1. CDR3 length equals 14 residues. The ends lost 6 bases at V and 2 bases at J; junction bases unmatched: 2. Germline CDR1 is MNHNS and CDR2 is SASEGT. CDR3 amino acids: CASRTGGGNQPQHF. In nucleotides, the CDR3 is TGTGCCAGCAGGACAGGGGGAGGCAATCAGCCCCAGCATTTT.

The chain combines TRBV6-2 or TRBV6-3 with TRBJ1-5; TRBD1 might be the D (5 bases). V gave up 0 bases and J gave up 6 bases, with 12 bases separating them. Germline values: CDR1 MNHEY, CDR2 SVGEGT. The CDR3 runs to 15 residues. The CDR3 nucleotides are TGTGCCAGCAGTTACTCCGGCGGGGGAAGTCAGCCCCAGCATTTT. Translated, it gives CASSYSGGGSQPQHF.

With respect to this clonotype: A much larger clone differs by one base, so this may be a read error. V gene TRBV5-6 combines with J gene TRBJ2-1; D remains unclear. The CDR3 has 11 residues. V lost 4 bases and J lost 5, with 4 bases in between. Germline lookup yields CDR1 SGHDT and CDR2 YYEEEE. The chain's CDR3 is CASSINNEQFF. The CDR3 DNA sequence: TGTGCCAGCAGCATAAACAATGAGCAGTTCTTC.

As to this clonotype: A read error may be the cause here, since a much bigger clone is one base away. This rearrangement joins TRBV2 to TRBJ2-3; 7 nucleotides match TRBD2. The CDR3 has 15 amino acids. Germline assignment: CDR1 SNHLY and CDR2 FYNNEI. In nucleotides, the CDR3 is TGTGCCAGCAGTGATCAGGGAGGGGTAGCAGATGCGCAGTATTTT. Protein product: CASSDQGGVADAQYF.

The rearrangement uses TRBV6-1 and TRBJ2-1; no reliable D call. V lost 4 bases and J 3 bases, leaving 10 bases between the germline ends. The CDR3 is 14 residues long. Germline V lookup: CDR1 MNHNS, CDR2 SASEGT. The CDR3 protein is CASSADGDYNEQFF. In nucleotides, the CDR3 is TGTGCCAGCAGTGCAGACGGAGACTACAATGAGCAGTTCTTC.

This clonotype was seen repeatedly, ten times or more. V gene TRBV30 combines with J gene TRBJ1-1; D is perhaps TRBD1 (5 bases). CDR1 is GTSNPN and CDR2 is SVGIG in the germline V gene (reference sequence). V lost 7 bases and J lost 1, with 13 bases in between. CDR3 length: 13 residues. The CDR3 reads CASGGRRNTEAFF. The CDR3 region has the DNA TGTGCCTCCGGGGGACGGAGGAACACTGAAGCTTTCTTT. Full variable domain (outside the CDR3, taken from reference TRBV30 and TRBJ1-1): SQTIHQWPATLVQPVGSPLSLECTVEGTSNPNLYWYRQAAGRGLQLLFYSVGIGQISSEVPQNLSASRPQDRQFILSSKKLLLSDSGFYLCASGGRRNTEAFFGQGTRLTVV.

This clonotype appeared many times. The CDR3 loop is CASSGTVWGHEKLFF. The CDR3 nucleotides are TGTGCCAGCAGCGGGACAGTTTGGGGGCATGAAAAACTGTTTTTT. The chain has TRBV11-3 and TRBJ1-4, with TRBD1 identical over 7 bases. Germline-derived CDR1 and CDR2 are SGHNT and YENEEA. This CDR3 is built from 15 residues. The V and J ends lost 5 bases and 6 bases, in that order; junction bases with no gene match: 9.

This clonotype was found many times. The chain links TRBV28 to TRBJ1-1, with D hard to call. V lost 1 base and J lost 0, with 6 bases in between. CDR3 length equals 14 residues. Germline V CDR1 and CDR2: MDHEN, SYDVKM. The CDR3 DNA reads TGTGCCAGCAGTTTATACGGTATGAACACTGAAGCTTTCTTT. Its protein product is CASSLYGMNTEAFF.

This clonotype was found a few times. CDR3 amino acids: CASSLGYASYEQYF. CDR3 bases: TGCGCCAGCAGCTTGGGCTATGCCTCCTACGAGCAGTACTTC. V gene TRBV5-1 combines with J gene TRBJ2-7; D gene ambiguous. From germline, CDR1 is SGHRS and CDR2 YFSETQ. V lost 0 bases and J lost 0, with 7 bases in between. This CDR3 is built from 14 residues.

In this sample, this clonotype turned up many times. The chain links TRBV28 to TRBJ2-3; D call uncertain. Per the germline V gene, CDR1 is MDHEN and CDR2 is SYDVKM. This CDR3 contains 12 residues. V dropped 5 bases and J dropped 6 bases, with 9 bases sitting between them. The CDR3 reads CASSHLLDTQYF. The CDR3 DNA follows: TGTGCCAGCAGTCACCTTTTGGATACGCAGTATTTT.

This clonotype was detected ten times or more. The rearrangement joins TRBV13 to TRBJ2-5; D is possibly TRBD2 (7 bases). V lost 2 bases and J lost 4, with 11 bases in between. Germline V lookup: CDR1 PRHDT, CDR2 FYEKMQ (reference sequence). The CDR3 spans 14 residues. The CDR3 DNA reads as TGTGCCAGCAGCTTACAGGGAGGGGGAGAGACCCAGTACTTC. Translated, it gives CASSLQGGGETQYF. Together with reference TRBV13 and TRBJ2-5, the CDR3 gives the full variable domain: AAGVIQSPRHLIKEKRETATLKCYPIPRHDTVYWYQQGPGQDPQFLISFYEKMQSDKGSIPDRFSAQQFSDYHSELNMSSLELGDSALYFCASSLQGGGETQYFGPGTRLLVL.

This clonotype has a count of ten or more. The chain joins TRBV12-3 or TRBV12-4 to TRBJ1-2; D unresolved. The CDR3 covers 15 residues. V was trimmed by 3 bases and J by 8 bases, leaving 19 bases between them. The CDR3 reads CASSFQTPDTDGYTF. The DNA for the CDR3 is TGTGCCAGCAGTTTCCAAACCCCTGACACGGACGGCTACACCTTC.

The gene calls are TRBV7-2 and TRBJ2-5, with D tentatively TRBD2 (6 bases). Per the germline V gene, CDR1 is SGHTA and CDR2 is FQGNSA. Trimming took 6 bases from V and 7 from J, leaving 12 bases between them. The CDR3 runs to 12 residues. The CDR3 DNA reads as TGTGCCAGCAGTTACGGGGGAGGGACCCAGTACTTC. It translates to CASSYGGGTQYF. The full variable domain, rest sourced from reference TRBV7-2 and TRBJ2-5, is GAGVSQSPSNKVTEKGKDVELRCDPISGHTALYWYRQSLGQGLEFLIYFQGNSAPDKSGLPSDRFSAERTGGSVSTLTIQRTQQEDSAVYLCASSYGGGTQYFGPGTRLLVL.

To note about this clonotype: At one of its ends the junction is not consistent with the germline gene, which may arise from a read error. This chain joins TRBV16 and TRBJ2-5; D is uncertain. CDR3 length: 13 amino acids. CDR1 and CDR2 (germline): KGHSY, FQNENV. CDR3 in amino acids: CASSQNREEAQYF. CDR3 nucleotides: TGTGCCAGCAGCCAAAATAGAGAAGAGGCCCAGTACTTC.

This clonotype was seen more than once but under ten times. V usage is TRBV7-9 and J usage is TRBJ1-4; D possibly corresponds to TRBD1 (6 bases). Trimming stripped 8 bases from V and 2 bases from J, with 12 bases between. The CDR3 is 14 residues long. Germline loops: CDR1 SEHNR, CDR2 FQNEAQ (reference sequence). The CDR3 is CASQGMSTNEKLFF. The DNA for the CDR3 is TGTGCCAGCCAGGGGATGAGCACTAATGAAAAACTGTTTTTT.

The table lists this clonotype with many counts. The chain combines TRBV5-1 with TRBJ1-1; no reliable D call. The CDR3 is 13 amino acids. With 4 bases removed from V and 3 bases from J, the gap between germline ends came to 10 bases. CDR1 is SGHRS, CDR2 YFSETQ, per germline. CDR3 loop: CASSRDLDTEAFF. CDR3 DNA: TGCGCCAGCAGCCGAGACTTGGACACTGAAGCTTTCTTT.

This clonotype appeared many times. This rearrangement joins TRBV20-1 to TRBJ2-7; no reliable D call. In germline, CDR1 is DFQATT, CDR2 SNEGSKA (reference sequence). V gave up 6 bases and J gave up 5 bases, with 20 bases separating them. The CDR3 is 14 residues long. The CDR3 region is CSAPKGNDADEQYF. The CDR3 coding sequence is TGCAGTGCCCCGAAGGGAAATGACGCCGACGAGCAGTACTTC.